Listed below are T cell receptor beta chains from one sample, sequenced in a study of shared clonotypes between healthy human individuals. Some clones are missing from TCRdb's copy, which holds only in-frame ones; the method was immunoSEQ multiplex PCR. Of about 2.3 million clones in the sample, under 95% are singletons; the top ten hold around 0.38%. The sequencing input was naive CD4+ T cells from PBMCs. The origin of the receptors is a man younger than 35 in good health. Some clones in this sample may be carry-over from other donors' samples. Both conserved end residues are part of each CDR3. D genes are given only for firm matches. Size is omitted from some rows. Given values are once, few, many or a class for expanded clones.

D,J,V,size,DNA,CDR3
.,TRBJ1-1,TRBV6-6,.,TGTGCCAGCAGCCGAAACCCAGGGTACACTGAAGCTTTCTTT,CASSRNPGYTEAFF
.,TRBJ2-7,TRBV5-1,.,TGCGCCAGCAGCTTGGATACCAGCTCCTACGAGCAGTACTTC,CASSLDTSSYEQYF
TRBD2,TRBJ2-3,TRBV29-1,.,TGCAGCGTTGTGTACGCGCGGGGGGATCGGCGAGATACGCAGTATTTT,CSVVYARGDRRDTQYF
.,TRBJ2-5,TRBV15,.,TGTGCCACCAGCAGAGAGTGGCAGGGTGGAGAGACCCAGTACTTC,CATSREWQGGETQYF
TRBD2,TRBJ2-1,TRBV5-4,.,TGTGCCAGCAGGCGCGGACTAGCAGGTTACAATGAGCAGTTCTTC,CASRRGLAGYNEQFF
.,TRBJ2-7,TRBV28,few,TGTGCCAGCACAGGGAACGAGCAGTACTTC,CASTGNEQYF
.,TRBJ1-1,TRBV30,few,TGTGCCTGGAGTACATTGACATCGGGGGACACTGAAGCTTTCTTT,CAWSTLTSGDTEAFF
.,TRBJ1-1,TRBV6-5,.,TGTGCCAGCACTCAGGGTACTGAAGCTTTCTTT,CASTQGTEAFF
.,TRBJ1-2,TRBV19,.,TGTGCCAGTAGACCACAGGGTGACTATGGCTACACCTTC,CASRPQGDYGYTF
TRBD1,TRBJ1-5,TRBV9,.,TGTGCCAGCAGCGCCGGGACAGGATTCAATCAGCCCCAGCATTTT,CASSAGTGFNQPQHF
.,TRBJ2-1,TRBV5-1,once,TGCGCCAGCAGCTTACAGGGTGTCACCTACAATGAGCAGTTCTTC,CASSLQGVTYNEQFF
TRBD1,TRBJ2-3,TRBV19,.,TGTGCCAGTAGTGTTAGGACAGGGAACACAGATACGCAGTATTTT,CASSVRTGNTDTQYF
.,TRBJ1-4,TRBV7-9,.,TGTGCCAGCAGCCTGAGACAGGAAAGCGAAAAACTGTTTTTT,CASSLRQESEKLFF
TRBD1,TRBJ1-2,TRBV28,.,TGTGCCAGCAGGGGGACAGGAGAAGACTATGGCTACACCTTC,CASRGTGEDYGYTF
.,TRBJ2-3,TRBV7-9,.,TGTGCCAGCAGCTCACAGGACACAGATACGCAGTATTTT,CASSSQDTDTQYF
.,TRBJ2-7,TRBV27,.,TGTGCCAGCAGTTCCCAGACTAACCCCCTCTACGAGCAGTACTTC,CASSSQTNPLYEQYF
TRBD1,TRBJ2-7,TRBV13,.,TGTGCCAGCAGCTTAGACAGAGGGACAGGGGGCTCCTACGAGCAGTACTTC,CASSLDRGTGGSYEQYF
TRBD2,TRBJ2-7,TRBV6-6,.,TGTGCCAGCAGTTCTCCAGGACTAGCGGGCTACGAGCAGTACTTC,CASSSPGLAGYEQYF
TRBD1,TRBJ2-4,TRBV4-2,.,TGTGCCAGCAGCTCTCCGGGACAGGGCTTATACATTCAGTACTTC,CASSSPGQGLYIQYF
TRBD2,TRBJ2-1,TRBV14,.,TGTGCCAGCAGCCAAGGAGTGGGAGGGACCTACAATGAGCAGTTCTTC,CASSQGVGGTYNEQFF
TRBD2,TRBJ2-2,TRBV11-3,.,TGTGCCAGCAGTGCCTACCCGGGACTAGCGGGAGCTACCGGGGAGCTGTTTTTT,CASSAYPGLAGATGELFF
.,TRBJ2-3,TRBV6-5,.,TGTGCCAGCAGTCACTCCACAGATACGCAGTATTTT,CASSHSTDTQYF
.,TRBJ2-3,TRBV9,.,TGTGCCAGCAGCGTTCGTCCGATGGGCAGCACAGATACGCAGTATTTT,CASSVRPMGSTDTQYF
.,TRBJ1-5,TRBV30,.,TGTGCCTGGAGTGGGGGGTTAGGGGAACAGCCCCAGCATTTT,CAWSGGLGEQPQHF
TRBD2,TRBJ2-1,TRBV6-1,.,TGTGCCAGCAGATGGACTAGGAGGAACATCGATGAGCAGTTCTTC,CASRWTRRNIDEQFF
.,TRBJ2-1,TRBV28,.,TGTGCCAGCAGTTCTGACAGCTTTTCCTACAATGAGCAGTTCTTC,CASSSDSFSYNEQFF
.,TRBJ1-1,TRBV6-6,.,TGTGCCAGCAGGGACCGGGACCGTCTGAACACTGAAGCTTTCTTT,CASRDRDRLNTEAFF
.,TRBJ1-1,TRBV5-6,.,TGTGCCAGCAGCTCCGGGACACCCGGCTCTGAAGCTTTCTTT,CASSSGTPGSEAFF
TRBD2,TRBJ2-7,TRBV11-2,.,TGTGCCAGCAGCTTAGTTTACGGGACTAGCGAAACCCCCTACGAGCAGTACTTC,CASSLVYGTSETPYEQYF
.,TRBJ2-1,TRBV6-5,.,TGTGCCAGCAGGACGGGAATCGTGAGGGGTGAGCAGTTCTTC,CASRTGIVRGEQFF
TRBD1,TRBJ2-1,TRBV7-2,.,TGTGCCAGCAGCCGACAGGGCGGGGAGCAGTTCTTC,CASSRQGGEQFF
.,TRBJ1-2,TRBV7-9,.,TGTGCCAGCAGCTTAGAGGAGGCAGGGGCCGATGGCTACACCTTC,CASSLEEAGADGYTF
.,TRBJ2-2,TRBV6-5,.,TGTGCCACTCAGGACTGGCAGAACACCGGGGAGCTGTTTTTT,CATQDWQNTGELFF
.,TRBJ2-3,TRBV5-6,.,TGTGCCAGCAACATTTTAGCCGGAGATACGCAGTATTTT,CASNILAGDTQYF
TRBD2,TRBJ2-1,TRBV5-1,.,TGCGCCAGCAGGCAAACTAGCGGGAGCTCCTACAATGAGCAGTTCTTC,CASRQTSGSSYNEQFF
.,TRBJ2-7,TRBV27,.,TGTGCCAGCAGCCCCCTCCAGGGAAGAAAAAGCTCCTACGAGCAGTACTTC,CASSPLQGRKSSYEQYF
.,TRBJ2-3,TRBV29-1,.,TGCAGCGTTAGTTCCCCCCTTGGTACGCAGTATTTT,CSVSSPLGTQYF
.,TRBJ1-1,TRBV27,.,TGTGCCAGCAGTCCTGACATTGGAGGCCTTAACACTGAAGCTTTCTTT,CASSPDIGGLNTEAFF
TRBD2,TRBJ2-3,TRBV4-1,.,TGCGCCAGCAGCCAATTCTCACTAGCGGCAGATACGCAGTATTTT,CASSQFSLAADTQYF
.,TRBJ2-3,TRBV5-4,.,TGTGCCAGCAGCTTGGGAGCCCCGGGTTTGGGCACAGATACGCAGTATTTT,CASSLGAPGLGTDTQYF